A selection of T cell receptor beta chains follows, all from one sample in a study of blood T cells in healthy people across ages. TCRdb re-analysed the 5' RACE reads in MiXCR, keeping a single row per CDR3 protein. Of about 970,000 distinct CDR3 sequences in the sample, about 51% were seen once. The specimen sequenced was blood. The receptor set was obtained from an older woman in good health. The CDR3 runs from the conserved cysteine through the conserved F or W. Fields, in order: V gene, D gene, J gene, clone size, CDR3 protein, CDR3 DNA. The D gene is left open where the match is weak. Only part of the rows carry a size: once, few, many, or a class if the clone is expanded.

TRBV20-1	TRBD2	TRBJ2-1	few	CSAIKGLAGVRAGGNEQFF	TGCAGTGCCATAAAGGGACTAGCGGGAGTCAGGGCAGGAGGCAATGAGCAGTTCTTC
TRBV5-4	TRBD2	TRBJ2-7	.	CASSPGGLFNEQYF	TGTGCCAGCAGCCCCGGGGGGTTGTTCAACGAGCAGTACTTC
TRBV10-3	.	TRBJ1-2	.	CASSETYNYGYTF	TGTGCCAGCAGTGAGACATATAACTATGGCTACACCTTC
TRBV10-3	.	TRBJ2-1	few	CAISRLLREQFF	TGTGCCATCAGCCGCCTACTCCGCGAGCAGTTCTTC
TRBV7-9	.	TRBJ1-2	few	CASSSQLPSGGALYYGYTF	TGTGCCAGCAGCTCTCAACTCCCTAGTGGCGGGGCGCTCTACTATGGCTACACCTTC
TRBV4-2	.	TRBJ1-3	.	CASSQDKRRGTGNTIYF	TGTGCCAGCAGCCAAGATAAGCGCAGGGGCACTGGAAACACCATATATTTT
TRBV3-1	TRBD2	TRBJ2-7	.	CASSQDAAGLAGEEQYF	TGTGCCAGCAGCCAAGATGCCGCCGGACTAGCGGGGGAAGAGCAGTACTTC
TRBV12-3/TRBV12-4	.	TRBJ1-2	.	CTSTLGWKGYGYTF	TGTACCAGCACCTTAGGATGGAAAGGCTATGGCTACACCTTC
TRBV27	.	TRBJ1-5	once	CASSFLGTGNQPQHF	TGTGCCAGCAGTTTTCTAGGGACGGGGAATCAGCCCCAGCATTTT
TRBV5-1	TRBD2	TRBJ2-4	.	CASSPTSGSGNIQYF	TGCGCCAGCAGCCCGACTAGCGGGAGTGGAAACATTCAGTACTTC
TRBV11-2	.	TRBJ1-1	.	CASSLDAGPNTEAFF	TGTGCCAGCAGCTTAGATGCAGGACCGAACACTGAAGCTTTCTTT
TRBV2	.	TRBJ1-5	.	CASSEGPSRNSNQPQHF	TGTGCCAGCAGTGAGGGACCGAGTAGAAATAGCAATCAGCCCCAGCATTTT